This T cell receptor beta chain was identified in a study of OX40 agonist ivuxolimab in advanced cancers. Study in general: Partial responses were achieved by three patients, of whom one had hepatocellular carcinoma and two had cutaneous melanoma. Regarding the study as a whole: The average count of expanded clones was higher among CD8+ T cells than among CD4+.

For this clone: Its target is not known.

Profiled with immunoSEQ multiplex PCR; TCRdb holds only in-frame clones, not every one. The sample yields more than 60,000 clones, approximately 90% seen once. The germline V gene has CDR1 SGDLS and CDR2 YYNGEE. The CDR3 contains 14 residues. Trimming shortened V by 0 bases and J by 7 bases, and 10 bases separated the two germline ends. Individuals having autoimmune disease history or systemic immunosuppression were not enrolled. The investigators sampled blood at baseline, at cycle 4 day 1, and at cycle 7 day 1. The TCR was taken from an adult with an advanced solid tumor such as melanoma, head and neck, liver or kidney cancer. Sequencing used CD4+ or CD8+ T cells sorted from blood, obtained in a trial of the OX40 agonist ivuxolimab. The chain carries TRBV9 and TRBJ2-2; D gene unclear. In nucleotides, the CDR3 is TGTGCCAGCAGCGTAGCTGGGAAACGCGGGGAGCTGTTTTTT. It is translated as CASSVAGKRGELFF.